The clone carrying this TCR beta chain was detected many times. Its specificity is unknown. iRepertoire HTBI primers and Arm-PCR of CDR3 regions built TCR beta libraries. Original processing notes: The study identified 62 TRBV and some 13 TRBJ segments across samples. Each CDR3 protein gets one entry after TCRdb re-called the multiplex PCR reads with MiXCR. TCRdb's processing, not the authors', yielded these V and J calls. The top ten clones hold 28% of a sample with a few hundred thousand distinct CDR3 sequences, about 23% of them seen once. This record comes from a study of regulatory T cells in long-lasting Graves disease. Noted time point: persistent/refractory GD, antithyroid drugs over 5 years with positive TRAb. PBMC-extracted RNA yielded the TCR library. Study findings and constraints: Persistent Graves' disease cases displayed lower TCR diversity than newly diagnosed ones.

The CDR3 extends over 12 amino acids. V gave up 0 bases and J gave up 7 bases, with 6 bases separating them. Per the germline V gene, CDR1 is SGHNT and CDR2 is YENEEA. The sample in question was peripheral blood mononuclear cells (PBMCs), obtained when the disease was refractory, from a patient treated with antithyroid drugs. This sequence originates from a woman aged 40 to 50 with Graves disease. The rearrangement uses TRBV11-3 and TRBJ1-1; D is unresolved. Written as DNA, the CDR3 is TGTGCCAGCAGCTTAGATGCAGGTGAAGCTTTCTTT. Protein product: CASSLDAGEAFF.